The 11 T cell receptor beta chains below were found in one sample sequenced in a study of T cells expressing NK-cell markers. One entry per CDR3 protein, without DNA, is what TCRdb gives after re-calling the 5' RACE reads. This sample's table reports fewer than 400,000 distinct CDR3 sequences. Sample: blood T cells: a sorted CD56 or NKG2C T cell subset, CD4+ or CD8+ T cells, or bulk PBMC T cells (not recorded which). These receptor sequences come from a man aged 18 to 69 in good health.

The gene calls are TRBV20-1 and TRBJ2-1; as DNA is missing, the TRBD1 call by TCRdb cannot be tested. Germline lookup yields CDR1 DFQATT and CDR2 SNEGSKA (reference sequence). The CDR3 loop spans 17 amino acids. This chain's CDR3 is CSARDPLRGSSYNEQFF.

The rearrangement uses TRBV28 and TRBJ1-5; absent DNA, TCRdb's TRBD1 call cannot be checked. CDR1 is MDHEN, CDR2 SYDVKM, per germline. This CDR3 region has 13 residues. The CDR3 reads CAGGESGNQPQHF.

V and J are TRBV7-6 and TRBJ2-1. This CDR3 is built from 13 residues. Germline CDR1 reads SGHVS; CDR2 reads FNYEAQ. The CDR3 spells CASSLGLWNEQFF.

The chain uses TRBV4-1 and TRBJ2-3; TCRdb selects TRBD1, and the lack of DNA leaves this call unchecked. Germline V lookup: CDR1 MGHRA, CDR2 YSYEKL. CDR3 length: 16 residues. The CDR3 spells CASSYHSTGATDTQYF.

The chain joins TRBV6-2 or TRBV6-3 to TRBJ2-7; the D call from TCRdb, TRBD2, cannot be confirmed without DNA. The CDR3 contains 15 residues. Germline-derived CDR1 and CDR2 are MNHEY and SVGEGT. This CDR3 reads CATRSGGGALYEQYF.

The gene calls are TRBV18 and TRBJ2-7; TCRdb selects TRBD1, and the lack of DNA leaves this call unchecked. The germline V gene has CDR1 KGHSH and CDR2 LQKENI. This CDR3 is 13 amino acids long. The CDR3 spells CASSPGQSYEQYF.

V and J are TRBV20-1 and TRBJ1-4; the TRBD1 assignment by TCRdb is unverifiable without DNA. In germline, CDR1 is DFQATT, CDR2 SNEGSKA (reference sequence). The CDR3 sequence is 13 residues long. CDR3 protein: CSANRGVNEKLFF.

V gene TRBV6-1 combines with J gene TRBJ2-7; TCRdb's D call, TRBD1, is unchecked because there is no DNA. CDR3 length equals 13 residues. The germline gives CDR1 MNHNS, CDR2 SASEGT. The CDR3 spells CASKTGTPFEQYF.

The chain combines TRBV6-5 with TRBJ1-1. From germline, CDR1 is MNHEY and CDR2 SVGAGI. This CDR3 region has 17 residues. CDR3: CASSYSSRGRANTEAFF.

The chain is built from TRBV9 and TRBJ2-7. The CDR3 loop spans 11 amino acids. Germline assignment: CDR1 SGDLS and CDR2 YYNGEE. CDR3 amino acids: CATTQAYEQYF.

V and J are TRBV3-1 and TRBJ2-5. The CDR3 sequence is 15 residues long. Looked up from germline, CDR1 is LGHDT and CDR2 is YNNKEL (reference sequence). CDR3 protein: CASSQDLNRQETQYF.